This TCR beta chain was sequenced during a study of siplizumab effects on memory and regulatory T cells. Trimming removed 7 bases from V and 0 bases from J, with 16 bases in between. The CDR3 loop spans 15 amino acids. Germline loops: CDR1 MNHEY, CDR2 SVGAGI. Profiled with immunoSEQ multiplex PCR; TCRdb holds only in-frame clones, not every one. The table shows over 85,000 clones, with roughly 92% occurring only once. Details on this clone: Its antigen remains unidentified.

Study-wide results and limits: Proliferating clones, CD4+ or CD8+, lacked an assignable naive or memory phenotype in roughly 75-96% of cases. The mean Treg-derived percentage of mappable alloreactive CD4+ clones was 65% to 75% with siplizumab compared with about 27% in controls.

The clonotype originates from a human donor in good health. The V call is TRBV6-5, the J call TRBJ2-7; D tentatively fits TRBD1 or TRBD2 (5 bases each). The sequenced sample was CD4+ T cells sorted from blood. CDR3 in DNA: TGTGCCAGCATCCCACGGGGCACCATCTCCTACGAGCAGTACTTC. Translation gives CASIPRGTISYEQYF.